This T cell receptor beta chain was sequenced for a study of control samples from healthy donors and cancer patients. Using immunoSEQ multiplex PCR, the repertoire was profiled, and TCRdb retains in-frame clones only, with some absent. Among some 140,000 clones listed, roughly nine tenths were seen once. Trimming removed 4 bases from V and 4 bases from J, with 14 bases in between. The CDR3 totals 15 residues. Germline lookup yields CDR1 SGHTA and CDR2 FQGNSA. This receptor was obtained from a woman younger than 45 in good health. The sample was blood. The chain has TRBV7-2 and TRBJ2-1; no clear D. Here the CDR3 reads CASSSIEDGYNEQFF. CDR3 sequence (DNA): TGTGCCAGCAGCTCAATAGAAGACGGATACAATGAGCAGTTCTTC.